Included here is one T cell receptor beta chain sequence, with context. Germline CDR1 reads LNHDA; CDR2 reads SQIVND (reference sequence). The CDR3 is 15 residues long. The ends were cut back, 4 bases at V and 9 bases at J, with 16 bases in the middle. The data derive from a study of blood T cell repertoires in COVID-19. Study-wide background: Researchers got acute and convalescent COVID-19 samples from the United States, Italy and Spain. T cells, B-cell-depleted T cells, or PBMCs supplied cDNA or gDNA.

In the study's own analysis: Amplified reference gene primers provided the basis for estimating nucleated cell counts. Measured with immunoSEQ multiplex PCR; TCRdb has only the in-frame clones, and not every one. The V and J calls and clone size come from that table; D and trimming were worked out from the DNA. Altogether 150,000 or so clones are present, over 75% being singletons, with the ten largest covering about 16%. This TCR came from a woman between 40 and 55 years old with acute or convalescent COVID-19. The genes are TRBV19 and TRBJ1-6; the D gene is possibly TRBD1 (5 bases). The sequencing input was peripheral blood. CDR3 coding DNA: TGTGCCAGTAGTAGCCCCGGGGGTAGTATTTCACCCCTCCACTTT. Protein: CASSSPGGSISPLHF.